One sample yielded the 26 T cell receptor beta chains listed below, sequenced in a study of cytotoxic CD8 clonotypes in ibrutinib-treated CLL. Profiled with immunoSEQ multiplex PCR; TCRdb holds only in-frame clones, not every one. The sample includes 250,000 or so clones, 70% seen only once; the top ten take roughly 14%. This specimen was PBMCs, taken after 24 months of ibrutinib treatment. The receptor source for this set is a human donor with chronic lymphocytic leukemia.

The chain combines TRBV6-6 with TRBJ2-3, with 7 bases fitting TRBD1. Germline V CDR1 and CDR2: MNHNY, SVGAGI (reference sequence). The CDR3 is 14 amino acids. V lost 8 bases and J lost 5; bases outside the gene matches: 10. The CDR3, as DNA: TGTGCCAGCTCCGGCCAGGGGGAGCGAGATACGCAGTATTTT. This translates into CASSGQGERDTQYF.

The chain has TRBV13 and TRBJ2-1, with 7 bases identical to TRBD2. The germline CDR1 and CDR2 sequences are PRHDT and FYEKMQ (reference sequence). With V trimmed by 10 bases and J by 5 bases, 5 bases remained unmatched. The CDR3 sequence is 12 residues long. The CDR3 coding sequence is TGTGCCACTGGGACTAATAACAATGAGCAGTTCTTC. Its translation: CATGTNNNEQFF.

This rearrangement joins TRBV27 to TRBJ1-2; D call uncertain. This CDR3 region has 13 residues. The germline V gene encodes CDR1 MNHEY and CDR2 SMNVEV (reference sequence). V lost 10 bases, J lost 0 bases, and 12 bases lay in between. For the CDR3, the DNA is TGTGCCACTGCGGCGGGGTCTAACTATGGCTACACCTTC. It translates to CATAAGSNYGYTF.

This chain uses TRBV27 with TRBJ2-7; D unresolved. The germline V gene has CDR1 MNHEY and CDR2 SMNVEV (reference sequence). Trimming removed 5 bases from V and 2 bases from J, with 13 bases in between. The CDR3 is 14 amino acids. The CDR3 bases are TGTGCCAGCAGTCTAAACGCATTCCCCTACGAGCAGTACTTC. This sequence encodes CASSLNAFPYEQYF.

This clone was found a few times. Written as DNA, the CDR3 is TGTGCCAGCTTCCGGGATGGCTACACCTTC. This codes for CASFRDGYTF. The chain employs TRBV9 and TRBJ1-2; D uncertain. V was shortened by 7 bases and J by 6 bases, with 7 bases between the two germline ends. Germline CDR1 reads SGDLS; CDR2 reads YYNGEE. The CDR3 extends over 10 amino acids.

J is TRBJ2-1 and V is TRBV19; 14 bases fit TRBD2. Germline V gene lookup returns CDR1 LNHDA and CDR2 SQIVND (reference sequence). V lost 0 bases and J lost 7; bases outside the gene matches: 5. The CDR3 runs to 17 residues. For the CDR3, the DNA is TGTGCCAGTAGTATAGAGTGGGGGACTAGCGGGAGAAATGAGCAGTTCTTC. Protein: CASSIEWGTSGRNEQFF. Together with reference TRBV19 and TRBJ2-1, the CDR3 gives the full variable domain: DGGITQSPKYLFRKEGQNVTLSCEQNLNHDAMYWYRQDPGQGLRLIYYSQIVNDFQKGDIAEGYSVSREKKESFPLTVTSAQKNPTAFYLCASSIEWGTSGRNEQFFGPGTRLTVL.

The chain carries TRBV10-3 and TRBJ1-2; D perhaps matches TRBD1 (6 bases). The CDR3 is 14 residues long. Germline CDR1 ENHRY, CDR2 SYGVKD. Trimming removed 7 bases at V and 10 bases at J, with 22 bases between. The CDR3 nucleotides are TGTGCCATCACTCCGGACAGCCTGAGTTTGTCCTACACCTTC. Translated: CAITPDSLSLSYTF.

This clone was observed a few times. The chain couples TRBV7-3 to TRBJ1-1, with D unresolved. The CDR3 sequence is 14 residues long. Trimming pared 6 bases from V and 4 bases from J, leaving 15 bases between. Germline V gene lookup returns CDR1 SGHTA and CDR2 FQGTGA. The CDR3 sequence: CASSPGSSGTEAFF. CDR3 DNA sequence: TGTGCCAGCAGTCCCGGTAGTTCGGGCACTGAAGCTTTCTTT.

The chain recombines TRBV30 with TRBJ1-4; a weak D match, TRBD1 (6 bases). V lost 6 bases and J 6 bases, leaving 14 bases between the germline ends. Germline V gene sequence: CDR1 GTSNPN, CDR2 SVGIG (reference sequence). There are 13 residues in the CDR3. In DNA form, the CDR3 reads TGTGCCTGCCACCGGGCAGGGGATGAAAAACTGTTTTTT. It codes for CACHRAGDEKLFF.

This clone occurred once. In DNA form, the CDR3 reads TGTGCCATCCGGGAAGGGACCTCAATTAACTACGAGCAGTACTTC. This encodes CAIREGTSINYEQYF. The gene calls are TRBV10-3 and TRBJ2-7, with D tentatively TRBD1 or TRBD2 (5 bases each). Per germline, CDR1 ENHRY and CDR2 SYGVKD. The CDR3 covers 15 residues. Trimming took off 8 bases at V and 3 bases at J, with 20 bases between the two ends.

The chain couples TRBV21-1 to TRBJ2-1. TRBV21-1 is listed as a pseudogene. This CDR3 contains 15 residues. DNA of the CDR3: TGTGCCAGCAGCAATTTCAAGCATAAGGACAATGAGCAGTTCTTC. It is translated as CASSNFKHKDNEQFF.

The V gene is TRBV28, the J gene TRBJ1-2, with a tentative D call TRBD1 (6 bases). The V gene's germline CDR1 is MDHEN and CDR2 SYDVKM. V gave up 3 bases and J gave up 7 bases, with 15 bases separating them. This CDR3 spans 14 amino acids. CDR3 loop: CASSLISGEVGYTF. The CDR3 DNA is TGTGCCAGCAGTTTGATCTCAGGGGAAGTTGGCTACACCTTC.

The J gene is TRBJ1-1, the V gene TRBV4-2; unclear D gene. CDR3 length: 20 amino acids. V lost 1 base and J lost 8, with 32 bases in between. Germline assignment: CDR1 LGHNA and CDR2 YNFKEQ. CDR3 region: CASSQALSRLLREFGGEAFF. The CDR3 nucleotides are TGTGCCAGCAGCCAAGCCTTAAGCAGGTTGTTAAGGGAATTTGGTGGAGAAGCTTTCTTT.

This sequence joins TRBV5-4 and TRBJ2-1, with TRBD2 identical over 10 bases. Per the germline V gene, CDR1 is SGHNT and CDR2 is YYREEE (reference sequence). The CDR3 sequence is 15 residues long. With V trimmed by 0 bases and J by 7 bases, 4 bases remained unmatched. CDR3 nucleotide sequence: TGTGCCAGCAGCTTGGATACTAGCGGGAAGAATGAGCAGTTCTTC. It translates to CASSLDTSGKNEQFF.

This sequence joins TRBV6-5 and TRBJ2-7; TRBD1 aligns across 8 bases. CDR1 and CDR2 from the germline V gene are MNHEY and SVGAGI. The CDR3 spans 14 residues. Trimming cost V 2 bases and J 6 bases; bases outside gene matches: 6. CDR3 sequence (DNA): TGTGCCAGCAGTTACCAAAAAACAGGGGGCGAGCAGTACTTC. Its translation: CASSYQKTGGEQYF.

The J gene is TRBJ2-7, the V gene TRBV5-4; 7 nucleotides match TRBD2. The CDR3 sequence is 16 residues long. V lost 1 base to trimming and J lost 1 base; unmatched junction nucleotides: 8. Germline V CDR1 and CDR2: SGHNT, YYREEE (reference sequence). The CDR3 DNA reads TGTGCCAGCAGCTTGAAGGCCGGGGGAGGGTCCTACGAGCAGTACTTC. This encodes CASSLKAGGGSYEQYF. Full variable domain (missing parts from reference TRBV5-4 and TRBJ2-7): ETGVTQSPTHLIKTRGQQVTLRCSSQSGHNTVSWYQQALGQGPQFIFQYYREEENGRGNFPPRFSGLQFPNYSSELNVNALELDDSALYLCASSLKAGGGSYEQYFGPGTRLTVT.

This chain connects TRBV6-5 to TRBJ1-5, with unresolved D. The CDR3 is 14 residues long. V lost 5 bases and J 7 bases, leaving 15 bases between the germline ends. Looked up from germline, CDR1 is MNHEY and CDR2 is SVGAGI. CDR3 amino acids: CASSPTVGSQPQHF. CDR3 DNA: TGTGCCAGCAGTCCTACGGTCGGCAGCCAGCCCCAGCATTTT.

The V call is TRBV30, the J call TRBJ2-4, with D hard to call. V was pared by 2 bases and J by 0 bases, with 8 bases between. Germline values: CDR1 GTSNPN, CDR2 SVGIG (reference sequence). The CDR3 sequence is 14 residues long. In nucleotides, the CDR3 is TGTGCCTGGAGTAAGTCAGCAGCCAAAAACATTCAGTACTTC. Amino acid sequence: CAWSKSAAKNIQYF.

This chain uses TRBV28 with TRBJ1-1; D not certain. V was cut by 8 bases and J by 7 bases, with 20 bases left in between. CDR3 length equals 14 residues. Germline V CDR1 and CDR2: MDHEN, SYDVKM. The CDR3 sequence is CASLVSRPHLEAFF. The CDR3 coding sequence is TGTGCCAGCTTAGTCTCGAGGCCTCACCTTGAAGCTTTCTTT.

This sequence joins TRBV5-3 and TRBJ2-1; D uncertain. TRBV5-3 carries the ORF label, with uncertain function. Trimming cost V 0 bases and J 7 bases, with 14 bases left between them. The CDR3 consists of 15 residues. This CDR3 is CARSLVPSYLNEQFF. The CDR3, as DNA: TGTGCCAGAAGCTTGGTGCCTAGTTACCTGAATGAGCAGTTCTTC.

The CDR3: CASSLTSSGGGQETQYF. CDR3 DNA sequence: TGTGCCAGCAGCTTAACTAGTAGCGGGGGAGGGCAAGAGACCCAGTACTTC. The V and J genes are TRBV7-2 and TRBJ2-5; 9 nucleotides line up with TRBD2. V lost 2 bases, J lost 2 bases, and 9 bases stayed unmatched. The CDR3 totals 17 residues. Germline V gene sequence: CDR1 SGHTA, CDR2 FQGNSA.

The chain couples TRBV6-5 to TRBJ1-1; D remains unclear. Trimming removed 0 bases at V and 5 bases at J, with 13 bases between. The CDR3 consists of 15 residues. Germline V CDR1 and CDR2: MNHEY, SVGAGI. The CDR3 DNA reads TGTGCCAGCAGTTACTCTAATCAAGTTTCGACTGAAGCTTTCTTT. Encoded protein: CASSYSNQVSTEAFF.

The J gene is TRBJ2-5, the V gene TRBV11-1; D perhaps matches TRBD2 (6 bases). This CDR3 contains 14 residues. Per germline, CDR1 SGHAT and CDR2 FQDESV (reference sequence). Trimming took 4 bases from V and 1 from J, leaving 10 bases between them. This CDR3 reads CASSYGTLQETQYF. The CDR3, as DNA: TGTGCCAGCAGCTACGGGACTCTCCAAGAGACCCAGTACTTC. The full variable domain, with the rest looked up from reference TRBV11-1 and TRBJ2-5, is EAEVAQSPRYKITEKSQAVAFWCDPISGHATLYWYRQILGQGPELLVQFQDESVVDDSQLPKDRFSAERLKGVDSTLKIQPAELGDSAMYLCASSYGTLQETQYFGPGTRLLVL.

The chain is built from TRBV28 and TRBJ2-2; D gene unclear. In germline, CDR1 is MDHEN, CDR2 SYDVKM. V gave up 7 bases and J gave up 5 bases, with 8 bases separating them. The CDR3 covers 12 residues. CDR3 coding DNA: TGTGCCAGCACTGGGGTTACCGGGGAGCTGTTTTTT. As protein: CASTGVTGELFF.

The chain uses TRBV28 and TRBJ1-4; tentative D call: TRBD1 (6 bases). V was cut by 6 bases and J by 1 base, with 12 bases left in between. From germline, CDR1 is MDHEN and CDR2 SYDVKM. CDR3 length: 15 amino acids. The CDR3 DNA is TGTGCCAGCAGCTCCTCCAGGGGAACTAATGAAAAACTGTTTTTT. Translating it yields CASSSSRGTNEKLFF. Looking up the rest from reference TRBV28 and TRBJ1-4 gives the full variable domain: DVKVTQSSRYLVKRTGEKVFLECVQDMDHENMFWYRQDPGLGLRLIYFSYDVKMKEKGDIPEGYSVSREKKERFSLILESASTNQTSMYLCASSSSRGTNEKLFFGSGTQLSVL.

This clone was seen only a few times. The chain's CDR3 is CASSFGNEQFF. CDR3 sequence (DNA): TGTGCCAGCAGCTTTGGCAATGAGCAGTTCTTC. The rearrangement joins TRBV11-2 to TRBJ2-1; D is uncertain. Trimming took off 3 bases at V and 6 bases at J, with 3 bases between the two ends. CDR1 is SGHAT, CDR2 FQNNGV, per germline. The length of the CDR3 is 11 residues.